This T cell receptor (beta chain) comes out of a study of graft-versus-host responses after intestinal transplantation. As for the study in general: Anti-thymocyte globulin induction was given to all recipients, followed by tacrolimus and steroids for around three years.

The CDR3 has 14 amino acids. Per germline, CDR1 LGHNT and CDR2 FRNRAP. The V and J ends lost 5 bases and 7 bases respectively, with 17 bases between them. Study-level results: GvH clones occurred in recipient marrow; some first appeared in ileum or blood.

Only in-frame clones appear in the TCRdb table, and some are missing; sequencing was by immunoSEQ multiplex PCR. In the table there are roughly 100,000 clones, approximately 93% of which are singletons. For this clone: Its antigen is unidentified.

The material sequenced was unstimulated CD8+ T cells sorted from spleen or lymph node cells, taken before intestinal transplant. The genes are TRBV12-5 and TRBJ1-1, with TRBD1 as a possible D gene (5 bases). The clonotype was recovered from a human donor who received an intestinal transplant. The CDR3 DNA follows: TGTGCTAGTGGTCCCCCGGGGGGTCCGTTTGAAGCTTTCTTT. Its protein is CASGPPGGPFEAFF.